This TCR beta chain was profiled in a study of blood T cell repertoires in COVID-19 (dated by TCRdb to about 2020). Looking at the study overall: Collaborator samples came from the United States, Italy and Spain and covered acute and convalescent phases of COVID-19. The material from the prospective study consisted of cDNA or gDNA derived from T cells, B-cell-depleted T cells, or PBMCs. Deeply sampled blood TCRbeta repertoires from subjects exposed to, actively infected with, or recovered from COVID-19 were included in the dataset. The repertoires were made available in a free public database intended to serve as a resource for research on the immune response to SARS-CoV-2. The samples were drawn from the first 160 participants of the ongoing ImmuneRACE study and from some 1,300 subjects provided by 6 global collaborators. A de-identified subject ID, COVID-19 status, age in years and sex were almost always included in the sample metadata. Where HLA class I and class II types were available, the types were taken from metadata supplied by the sample provider, not from assay-based typing. The research as a whole found: Clinical and demographic metadata were provided uncurated, with the amount varying by source and participant.

About this clone itself: What antigen it recognizes has not been identified. Per-nucleotide qualities are absent, and no much larger clonotype sits a single base away.

The collaborating institutions used their own protocols to collect whole blood in K2EDTA tubes. For TCRbeta analysis, collaborators shipped samples in one of three forms: frozen whole blood, isolated PBMCs, or DNA extracted from either of those sample types. The CDR3 sequence holds 16 residues, the cysteine and phenylalanine included. Only the CDR3 portion is preserved as DNA: 48 bases, with reading frame beginning at the first base. V lost 4 bases and J lost 3 bases, and the count of bases not matched to a germline gene is 3. Via the germline V gene, CDR1 is SGDLS and CDR2 YYNGEE. TCRbeta CDR3 regions were amplified from genomic DNA by means of the immunoSEQ Assay, a bias-controlled multiplex PCR. In the original analysis: The number of nucleated cells in each sample was estimated from the amplification of reference gene primers within the assay. To quantify the absolute abundance of each unique TCRbeta CDR3 rearrangement, sequence reads were collapsed and filtered. For each sample, productive Simpson clonality was calculated by taking the square root of Simpson's diversity index across productive rearrangements. Entries here come from immuneACCESS through TCRdb and include only in-frame sequences with V and J called. Some clones fail to appear in such tables; in the studies checked, an unresolved V gene covers under half of the shortfall, and the cause of the remainder is unknown. The V and J calls and the clone size are those of that table, but D and trimming were determined from the DNA. The sample table records 150,000 to 200,000 clones; almost 80% of these occur just once. Approximately 15% of the sample is in the top ten clones.

The TCR was taken from a man aged 60 to 75 with active or convalescent COVID-19. The V and J genes are TRBV9 and TRBJ2-5; a stretch of 16 junction bases matches TRBD2. Material: peripheral blood. The nucleotides read TGTGCCAGCAGCCTAGGGACTAGCGGGAGGGAAGAGACCCAGTACTTC. Protein translation: CASSLGTSGREETQYF.